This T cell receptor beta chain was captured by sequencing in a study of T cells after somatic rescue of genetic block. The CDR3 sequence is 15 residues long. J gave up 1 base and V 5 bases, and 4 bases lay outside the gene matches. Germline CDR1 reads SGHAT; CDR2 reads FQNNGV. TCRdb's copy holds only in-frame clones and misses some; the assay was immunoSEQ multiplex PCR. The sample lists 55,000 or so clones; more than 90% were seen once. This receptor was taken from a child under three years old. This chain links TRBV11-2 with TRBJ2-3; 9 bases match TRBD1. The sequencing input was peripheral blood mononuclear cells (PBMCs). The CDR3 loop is CASSPWTGGTDTQYF. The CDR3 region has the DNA TGTGCCAGCAGCCCTTGGACAGGGGGCACAGATACGCAGTATTTT.